Sequencing of this TCR beta chain was carried out in a study of cytomegalovirus exposure and HLA in healthy donors. The PCR had 60 Vbeta and 13 Jbeta primers. The protocol was immunoSEQ multiplex PCR, while the TCRdb copy is restricted to in-frame clones and leaves out a portion. This sample carries 200,000 or so clones, roughly 80% of them seen once, and the ten largest clones take less than 6%. General study findings and limits: In a later analysis, the majority of CMV-associated beta chains seemingly showed HLA restriction. A later examination showed that TCR association rates differed by HLA locus, with DRB1 most and HLA-C fewest. Researchers had no immune exposure information except CMV serostatus available.

CDR3 size: 14 residues. Germline V lookup: CDR1 MNHNY, CDR2 SVGAGI (reference sequence). Between the trimmed V and J ends, which lost 5 bases and 1 base, there was a span of 10 bases. This clone was recorded a few times. Its target is unknown. The rearrangement uses TRBV6-6 and TRBJ2-3; no firm D call. Sequencing used PBMCs. The sequence was collected from a woman in her thirties in good health and CMV-seropositive. Written as DNA, the CDR3 is TGTGCCAGCAGTAAAGTCGCGCGCACAGATACGCAGTATTTT. Translated: CASSKVARTDTQYF.